A selection of T cell receptor beta chains follows, all from one sample in a study of graft-versus-host responses after intestinal transplantation. Data came from immunoSEQ multiplex PCR; TCRdb stores just in-frame clones and leaves some out. The sample carries about 70,000 clones, roughly 94% recorded once. Antigen specificity for these receptors is unknown. The sequencing used unstimulated CD8+ T cells sorted from spleen or lymph node cells, collected before intestinal transplant. All receptors come from a human donor who received an intestinal transplant. CDR3s leave out the opening cysteine and the closing phenylalanine or tryptophan. Fields, in order: J gene, V gene, CDR3 protein.

>TRBJ2-1|TRBV5-6
ASSGLAGFNEQF
>TRBJ2-7|TRBV9
ASSVASGSEQY
>TRBJ1-1|TRBV13
ASSPASEGGMNTEAF
>TRBJ1-1|TRBV28
ASSLSGGNTEAF
>TRBJ2-1|TRBV5-1
ASSPGNEQF
>TRBJ1-3|TRBV7-8
ASSLGLLGGNTIY
>TRBJ2-7|TRBV15
ATSRAGQPGVDEQY
>TRBJ1-5|TRBV5-8
ASSLATGGRGQPQH
>TRBJ2-1|TRBV6-5
ASSYNLAGGNNEQF
>TRBJ2-1|TRBV6-5
ASSYPGRMVNEQF
>TRBJ2-1|TRBV27
ASSARLAGVSYNEQF
>TRBJ1-2|TRBV19
ASSVYALANYGYT
>TRBJ1-4|TRBV27
ASSETQGTNEKLF
>TRBJ2-1|TRBV11-3
ASSLFDDYNEQF
>TRBJ1-3|TRBV6-1
ASSEGAIWRNTIY
>TRBJ2-1|TRBV5-1
ASSSGTSGPPGYNEQF
>TRBJ2-2|TRBV4-1
ASSQDFPRLTLNTGELF
>TRBJ1-1|TRBV9
ASSSLAGQNNTEAF
>TRBJ2-7|TRBV4-1
ASSQDVRDSYEQY
>TRBJ2-7|TRBV4-1
ASSQLRQGYEQY
>TRBJ2-7|TRBV11-2
ASSFGTGLYEQY
>TRBJ2-1|TRBV9
ASSGSGENSYNEQF
>TRBJ1-5|TRBV12-5
ASGLDPKGHFQPQH
>TRBJ2-7|TRBV5-6
ASSLSGGEQY
>TRBJ2-7|TRBV5-6
ASSLDSLREQY